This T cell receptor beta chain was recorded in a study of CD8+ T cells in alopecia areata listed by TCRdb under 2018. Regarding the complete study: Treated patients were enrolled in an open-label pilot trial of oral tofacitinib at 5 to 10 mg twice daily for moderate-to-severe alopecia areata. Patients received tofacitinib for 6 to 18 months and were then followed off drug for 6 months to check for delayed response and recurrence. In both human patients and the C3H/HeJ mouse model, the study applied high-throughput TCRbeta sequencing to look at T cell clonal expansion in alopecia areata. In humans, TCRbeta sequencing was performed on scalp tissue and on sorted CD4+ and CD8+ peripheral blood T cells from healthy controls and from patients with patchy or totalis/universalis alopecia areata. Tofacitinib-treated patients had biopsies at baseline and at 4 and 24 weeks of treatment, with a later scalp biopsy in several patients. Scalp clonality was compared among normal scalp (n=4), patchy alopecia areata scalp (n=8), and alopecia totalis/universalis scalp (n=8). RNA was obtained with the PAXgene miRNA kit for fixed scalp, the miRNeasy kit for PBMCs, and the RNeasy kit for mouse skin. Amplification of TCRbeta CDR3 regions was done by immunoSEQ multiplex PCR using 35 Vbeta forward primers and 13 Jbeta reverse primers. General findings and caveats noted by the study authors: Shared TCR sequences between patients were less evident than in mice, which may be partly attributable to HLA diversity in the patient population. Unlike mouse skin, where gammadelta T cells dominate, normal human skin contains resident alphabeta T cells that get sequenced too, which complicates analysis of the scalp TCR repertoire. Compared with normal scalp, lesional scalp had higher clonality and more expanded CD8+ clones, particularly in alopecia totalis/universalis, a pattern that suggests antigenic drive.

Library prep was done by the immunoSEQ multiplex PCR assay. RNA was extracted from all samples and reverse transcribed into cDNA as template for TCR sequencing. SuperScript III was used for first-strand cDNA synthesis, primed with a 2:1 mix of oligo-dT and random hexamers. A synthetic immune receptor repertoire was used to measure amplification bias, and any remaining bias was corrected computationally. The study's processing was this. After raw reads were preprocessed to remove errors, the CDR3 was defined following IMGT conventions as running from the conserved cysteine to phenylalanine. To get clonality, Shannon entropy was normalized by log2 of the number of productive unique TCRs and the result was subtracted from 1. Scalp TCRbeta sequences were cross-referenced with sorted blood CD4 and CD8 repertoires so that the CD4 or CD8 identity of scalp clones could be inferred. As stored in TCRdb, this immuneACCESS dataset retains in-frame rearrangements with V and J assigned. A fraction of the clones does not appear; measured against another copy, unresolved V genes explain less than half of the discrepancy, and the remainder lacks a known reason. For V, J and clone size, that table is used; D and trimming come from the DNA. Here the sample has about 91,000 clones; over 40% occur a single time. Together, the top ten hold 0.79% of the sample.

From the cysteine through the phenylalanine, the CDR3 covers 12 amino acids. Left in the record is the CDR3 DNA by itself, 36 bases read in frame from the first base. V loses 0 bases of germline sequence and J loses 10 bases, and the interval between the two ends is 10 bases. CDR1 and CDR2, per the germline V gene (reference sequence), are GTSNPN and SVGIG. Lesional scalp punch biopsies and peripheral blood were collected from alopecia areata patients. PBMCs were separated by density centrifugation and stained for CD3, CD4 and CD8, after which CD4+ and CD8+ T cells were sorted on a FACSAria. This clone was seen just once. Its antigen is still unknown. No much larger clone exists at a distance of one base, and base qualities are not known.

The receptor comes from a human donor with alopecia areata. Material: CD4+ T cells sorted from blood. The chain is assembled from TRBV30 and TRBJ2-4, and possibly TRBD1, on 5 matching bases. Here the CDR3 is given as CAWSVQAKIQYF. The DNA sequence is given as TGTGCCTGGAGTGTACAGGCTAAGATTCAGTACTTC. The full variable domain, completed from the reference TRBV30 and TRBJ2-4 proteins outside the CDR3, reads SQTIHQWPATLVQPVGSPLSLECTVEGTSNPNLYWYRQAAGRGLQLLFYSVGIGQISSEVPQNLSASRPQDRQFILSSKKLLLSDSGFYLCAWSVQAKIQYFGAGTRLSVL.